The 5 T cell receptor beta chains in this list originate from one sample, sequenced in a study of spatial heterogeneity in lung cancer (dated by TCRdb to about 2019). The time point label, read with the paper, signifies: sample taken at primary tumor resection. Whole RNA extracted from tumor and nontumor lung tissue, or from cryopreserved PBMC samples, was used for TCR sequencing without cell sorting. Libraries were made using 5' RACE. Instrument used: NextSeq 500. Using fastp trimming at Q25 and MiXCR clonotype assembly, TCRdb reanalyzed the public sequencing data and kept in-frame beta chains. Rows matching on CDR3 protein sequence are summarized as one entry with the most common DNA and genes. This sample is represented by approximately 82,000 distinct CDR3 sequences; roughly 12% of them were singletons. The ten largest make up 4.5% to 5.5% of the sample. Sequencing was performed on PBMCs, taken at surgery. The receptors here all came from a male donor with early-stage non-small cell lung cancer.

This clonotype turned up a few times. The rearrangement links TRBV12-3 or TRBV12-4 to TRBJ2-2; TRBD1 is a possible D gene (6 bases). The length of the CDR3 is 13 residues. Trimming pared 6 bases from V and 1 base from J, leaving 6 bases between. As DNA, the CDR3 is TGTGCCAGCAGGACAGGGAACACCGGGGAGCTGTTTTTT. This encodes CASRTGNTGELFF.

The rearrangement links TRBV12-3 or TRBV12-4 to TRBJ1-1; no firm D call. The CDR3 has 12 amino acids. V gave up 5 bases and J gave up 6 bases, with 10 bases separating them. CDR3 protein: CASSPRHPEAFF. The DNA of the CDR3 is TGTGCCAGCAGTCCCCGACATCCTGAAGCTTTCTTT.

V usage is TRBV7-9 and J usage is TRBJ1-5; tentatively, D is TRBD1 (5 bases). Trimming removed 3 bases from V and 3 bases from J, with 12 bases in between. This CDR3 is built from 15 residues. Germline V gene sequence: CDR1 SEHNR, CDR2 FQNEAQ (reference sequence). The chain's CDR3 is CASSFNGDFNQPQHF. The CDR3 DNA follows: TGTGCCAGCAGCTTCAACGGGGACTTCAATCAGCCCCAGCATTTT.

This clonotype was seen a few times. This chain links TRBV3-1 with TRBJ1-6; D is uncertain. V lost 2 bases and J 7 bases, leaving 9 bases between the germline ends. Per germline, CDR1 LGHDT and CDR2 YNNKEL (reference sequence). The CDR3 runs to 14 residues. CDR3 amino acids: CASSQNGRNSPLHF. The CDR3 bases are TGTGCCAGCAGCCAAAACGGAAGAAATTCACCCCTCCACTTT.

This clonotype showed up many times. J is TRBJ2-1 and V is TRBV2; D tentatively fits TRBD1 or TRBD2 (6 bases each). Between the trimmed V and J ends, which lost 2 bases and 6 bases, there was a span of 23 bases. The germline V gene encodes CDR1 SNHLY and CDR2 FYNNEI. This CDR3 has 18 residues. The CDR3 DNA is TGTGCCAGCAGTGAAAAAGGTGGACAGCTGGGGGGTTTCAATGAGCAGTTCTTC. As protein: CASSEKGGQLGGFNEQFF.